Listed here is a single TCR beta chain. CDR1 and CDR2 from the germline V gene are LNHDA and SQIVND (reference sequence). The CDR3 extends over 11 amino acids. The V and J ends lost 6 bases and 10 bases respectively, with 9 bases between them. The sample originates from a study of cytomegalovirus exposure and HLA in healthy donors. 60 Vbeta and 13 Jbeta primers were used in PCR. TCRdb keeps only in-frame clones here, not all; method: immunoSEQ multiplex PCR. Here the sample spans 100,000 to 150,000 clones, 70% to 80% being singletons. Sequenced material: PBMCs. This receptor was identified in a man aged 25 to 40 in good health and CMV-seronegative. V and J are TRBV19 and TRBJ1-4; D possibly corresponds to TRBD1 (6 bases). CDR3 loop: CASRTDRKLFF. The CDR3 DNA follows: TGTGCCAGTAGGACGGACAGAAAACTGTTTTTT.